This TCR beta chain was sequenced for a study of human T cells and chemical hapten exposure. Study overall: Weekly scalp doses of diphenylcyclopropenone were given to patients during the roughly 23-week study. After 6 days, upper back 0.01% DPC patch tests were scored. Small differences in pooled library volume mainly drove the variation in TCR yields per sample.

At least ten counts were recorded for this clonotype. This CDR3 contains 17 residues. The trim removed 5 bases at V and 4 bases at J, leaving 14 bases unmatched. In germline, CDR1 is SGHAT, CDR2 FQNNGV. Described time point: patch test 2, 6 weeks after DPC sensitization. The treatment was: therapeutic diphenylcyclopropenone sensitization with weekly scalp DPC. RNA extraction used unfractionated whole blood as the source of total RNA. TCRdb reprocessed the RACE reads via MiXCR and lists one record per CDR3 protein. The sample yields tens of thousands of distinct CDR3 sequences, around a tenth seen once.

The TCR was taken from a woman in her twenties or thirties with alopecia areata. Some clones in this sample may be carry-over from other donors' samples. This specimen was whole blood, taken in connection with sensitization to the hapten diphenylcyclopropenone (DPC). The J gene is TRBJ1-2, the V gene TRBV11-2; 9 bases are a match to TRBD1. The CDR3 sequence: CASSILGTGILPYGYTF. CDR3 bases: TGTGCCAGCAGCATCCTTGGGACAGGGATCCTTCCCTATGGCTACACCTTC.